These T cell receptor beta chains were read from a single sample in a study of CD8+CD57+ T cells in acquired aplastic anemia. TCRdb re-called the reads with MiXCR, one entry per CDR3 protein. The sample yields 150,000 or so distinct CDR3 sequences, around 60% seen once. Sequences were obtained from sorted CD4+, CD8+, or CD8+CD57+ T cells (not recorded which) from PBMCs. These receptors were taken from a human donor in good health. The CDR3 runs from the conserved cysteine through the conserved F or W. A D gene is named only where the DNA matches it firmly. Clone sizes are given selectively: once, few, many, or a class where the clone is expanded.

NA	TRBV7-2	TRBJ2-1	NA	CASSLEGSASYNEQFF	TGTGCCAGCAGCTTAGAGGGTAGCGCCTCCTACAATGAGCAGTTCTTC
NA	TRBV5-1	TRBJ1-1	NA	CASSLDILASAFF	TGCGCCAGCAGTTTGGACATACTAGCCAGCGCTTTCTTT
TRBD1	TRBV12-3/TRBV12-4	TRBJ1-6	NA	CASSGRQGLNSPLHF	TGTGCCAGCAGTGGGAGACAGGGTCTTAATTCACCCCTCCACTTT
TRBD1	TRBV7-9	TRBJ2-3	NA	CASSPGTENTDTQYF	TGTGCCAGCAGCCCCGGGACAGAAAACACAGATACGCAGTATTTT
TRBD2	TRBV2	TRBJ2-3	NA	CASTGTSVAEGTQYF	TGTGCCAGCACCGGGACTAGCGTCGCGGAGGGTACGCAGTATTTT
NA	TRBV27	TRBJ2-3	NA	CASSSLRKTDTQYF	TGTGCCAGCAGTTCTTTAAGGAAGACAGATACGCAGTATTTT
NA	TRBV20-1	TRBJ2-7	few	CSAPGSVPVRYF	TGCAGTGCACCCGGGTCGGTACCTGTACGGTACTTC
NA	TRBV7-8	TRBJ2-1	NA	CASSLEGGREQFF	TGTGCCAGCAGCTTAGAGGGAGGTAGAGAGCAGTTCTTC
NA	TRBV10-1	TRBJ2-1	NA	CASSESTGPWDNEQFF	TGCGCCAGCAGTGAGTCTACAGGGCCGTGGGACAATGAGCAGTTCTTC
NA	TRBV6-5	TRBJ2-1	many	CASSYSVGDYNEQFF	TGTGCCAGCAGTTACTCGGTTGGGGATTACAATGAGCAGTTCTTC
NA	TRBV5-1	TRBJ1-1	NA	CASSSPGNSEAFF	TGCGCCAGCAGCTCCCCAGGGAATTCTGAAGCTTTCTTT
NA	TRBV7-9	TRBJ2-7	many	CASSLGRGRSEQYF	TGTGCCAGCAGCTTAGGGCGGGGGCGCAGCGAGCAGTACTTC